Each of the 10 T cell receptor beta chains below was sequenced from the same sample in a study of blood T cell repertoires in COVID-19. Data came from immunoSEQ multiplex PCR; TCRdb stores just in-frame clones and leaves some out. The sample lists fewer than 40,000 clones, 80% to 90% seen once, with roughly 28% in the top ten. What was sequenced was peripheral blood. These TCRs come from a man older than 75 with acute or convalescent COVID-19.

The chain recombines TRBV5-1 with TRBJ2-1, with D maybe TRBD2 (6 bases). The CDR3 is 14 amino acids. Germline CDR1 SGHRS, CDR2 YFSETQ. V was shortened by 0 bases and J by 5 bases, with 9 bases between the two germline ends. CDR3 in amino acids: CASSLDPGDNEQFF. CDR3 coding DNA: TGCGCCAGCAGCTTGGATCCGGGAGACAATGAGCAGTTCTTC.

The CDR3 bases are TGTGCCAGTATTAAACACGTCCGGGACACCATCTCTGGAAACACCATATATTTT. Translation: CASIKHVRDTISGNTIYF. The genes are TRBV19 and TRBJ1-3; D perhaps matches TRBD1 (6 bases). The CDR3 extends over 18 amino acids. V was shortened by 7 bases and J by 0 bases, with 22 bases between the two germline ends. Germline CDR1 LNHDA, CDR2 SQIVND (reference sequence).

The CDR3 loop is CASSPRVLAVNTGELFF. Written as DNA, the CDR3 is TGTGCCAGTAGTCCCCGGGTGTTAGCGGTAAACACCGGGGAGCTGTTTTTT. This chain joins TRBV19 and TRBJ2-2, with D perhaps matching TRBD2 (6 bases). CDR1 and CDR2 from the germline V gene are LNHDA and SQIVND (reference sequence). Trimming took off 5 bases at V and 2 bases at J, with 18 bases between the two ends. CDR3 length: 17 amino acids.

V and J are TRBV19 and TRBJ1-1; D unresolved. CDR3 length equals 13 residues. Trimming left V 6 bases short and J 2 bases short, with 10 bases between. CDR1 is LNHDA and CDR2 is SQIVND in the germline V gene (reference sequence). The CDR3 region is CASRATINTEAFF. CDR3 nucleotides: TGTGCCAGTAGGGCGACAATTAACACTGAAGCTTTCTTT.

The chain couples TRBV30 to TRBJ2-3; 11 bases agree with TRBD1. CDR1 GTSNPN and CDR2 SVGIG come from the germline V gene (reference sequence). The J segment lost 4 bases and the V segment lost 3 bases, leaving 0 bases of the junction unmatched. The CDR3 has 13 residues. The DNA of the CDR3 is TGTGCCTGGAGGGGACAGGGGGCAGATACGCAGTATTTT. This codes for CAWRGQGADTQYF.

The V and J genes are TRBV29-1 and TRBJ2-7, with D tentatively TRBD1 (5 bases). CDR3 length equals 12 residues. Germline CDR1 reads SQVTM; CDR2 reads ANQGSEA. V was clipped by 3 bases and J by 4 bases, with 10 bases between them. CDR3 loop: CSVDQGPYEQYF. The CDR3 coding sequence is TGCAGCGTTGACCAGGGCCCGTACGAGCAGTACTTC.

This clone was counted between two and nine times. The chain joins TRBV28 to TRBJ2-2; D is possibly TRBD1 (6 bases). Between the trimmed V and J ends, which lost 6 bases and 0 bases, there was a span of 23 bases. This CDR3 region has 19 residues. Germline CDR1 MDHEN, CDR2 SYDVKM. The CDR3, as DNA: TGTGCCAGCAGCCCTTCCCCACAGGGTATTGGGGCGAACACCGGGGAGCTGTTTTTT. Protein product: CASSPSPQGIGANTGELFF.

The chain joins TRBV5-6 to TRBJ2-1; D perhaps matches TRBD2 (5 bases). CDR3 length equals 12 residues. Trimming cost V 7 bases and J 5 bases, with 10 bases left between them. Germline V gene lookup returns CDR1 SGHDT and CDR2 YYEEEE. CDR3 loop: CASHSGNNEQFF. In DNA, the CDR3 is TGTGCCAGCCACTCGGGGAACAATGAGCAGTTCTTC. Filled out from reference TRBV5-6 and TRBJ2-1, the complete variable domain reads DAGVTQSPTHLIKTRGQQVTLRCSPKSGHDTVSWYQQALGQGPQFIFQYYEEEERQRGNFPDRFSGHQFPNYSSELNVNALLLGDSALYLCASHSGNNEQFFGPGTRLTVL.

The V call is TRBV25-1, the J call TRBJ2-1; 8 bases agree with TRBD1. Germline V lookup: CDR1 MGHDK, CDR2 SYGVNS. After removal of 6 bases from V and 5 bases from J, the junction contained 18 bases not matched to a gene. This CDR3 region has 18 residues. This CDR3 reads CASSANGQGFNTNNEQFF. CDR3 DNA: TGTGCCAGCAGCGCCAATGGACAGGGCTTCAACACGAACAATGAGCAGTTCTTC.

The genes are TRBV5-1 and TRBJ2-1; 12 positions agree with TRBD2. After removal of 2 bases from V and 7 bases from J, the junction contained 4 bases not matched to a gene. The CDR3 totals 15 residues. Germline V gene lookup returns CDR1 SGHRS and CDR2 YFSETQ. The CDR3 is CASSFGLAGLNEQFF. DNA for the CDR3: TGCGCCAGCAGCTTCGGACTAGCGGGACTAAATGAGCAGTTCTTC.